The 14 T cell receptor beta chains reported below all come from one sample, sequenced in a study of shared clonotypes between healthy human individuals (dated by TCRdb to about 2020). The library relied on the immunoSEQ multiplex PCR assay. This is the immuneACCESS table as TCRdb keeps it, with only in-frame sequences that have V and J called. A part of the clones is gone; compared with another copy, unresolved V genes explain less than half, and the rest is unexplained. The table for this sample lists about 690,000 clones; 80% to 95% of them were counted only once. Less than 40% of the sample rests with the top ten. Sequenced input: memory CD8+ T cells from PBMCs. The cell subset or site label, read with the paper, signifies: CD45RO+ cells pooled with CCR7-negative TemRA cells. The receptors here all came from a man aged 18 to 30 in good health. Some clones in this sample may be carry-over from other donors' samples.

The CDR3 coding sequence is TGTGCCACCAGTACAGGGTATCCCCAAGAGACCCAGTACTTC. It codes for CATSTGYPQETQYF. The chain carries TRBV15 and TRBJ2-5; D perhaps matches TRBD1 (6 bases). V was shortened by 6 bases and J by 1 base, with 12 bases between the two germline ends. Germline loops: CDR1 LNHNV, CDR2 YYDKDF (reference sequence). The CDR3 totals 14 residues.

This clone appeared a single time. The chain joins TRBV11-2 to TRBJ2-7; no definite D call. V lost 4 bases and J lost 3, with 16 bases in between. The CDR3 loop spans 15 amino acids. The germline CDR1 and CDR2 sequences are SGHAT and FQNNGV. The CDR3 sequence: CASSSSQGRNYEQYF. In DNA, the CDR3 is TGTGCCAGCAGCTCGAGCCAAGGACGGAACTACGAGCAGTACTTC. Looking up the rest from reference TRBV11-2 and TRBJ2-7 gives the full variable domain: EAGVAQSPRYKIIEKRQSVAFWCNPISGHATLYWYQQILGQGPKLLIQFQNNGVVDDSQLPKDRFSAERLKGVDSTLKIQPAKLEDSAVYLCASSSSQGRNYEQYFGPGTRLTVT.

The count of this clone is one. The V gene is TRBV6-5, the J gene TRBJ1-2, with 7 nucleotides matching TRBD1. CDR1 and CDR2 (germline): MNHEY, SVGAGI. V gave up 2 bases and J gave up 6 bases; unmatched junction bases: 3. CDR3 length: 13 amino acids. The CDR3 protein is CASSYEQGHGYTF. The CDR3 nucleotides are TGTGCCAGCAGTTACGAACAGGGGCATGGCTACACCTTC.

This chain links TRBV7-9 with TRBJ2-7; 7 bases align to TRBD1. CDR1 SEHNR and CDR2 FQNEAQ come from the germline V gene (reference sequence). CDR3 length equals 15 residues. The trim removed 1 base at V and 2 bases at J, leaving 5 bases unmatched. CDR3 in DNA: TGTGCCAGCAGCTTAGGGGACAGCAACGCCTACGAGCAGTACTTC. Amino acids: CASSLGDSNAYEQYF.

The chain uses TRBV7-3 and TRBJ2-1, with D perhaps given as TRBD1 or TRBD2 (6 bases each). The CDR3 consists of 15 residues. The germline V gene has CDR1 SGHTA and CDR2 FQGTGA. With 0 bases removed from V and 4 bases from J, the gap between germline ends came to 10 bases. The CDR3 DNA is TGTGCCAGCAGCTTAACAGGGGGGTATTACAATGAGCAGTTCTTC. Amino acid sequence: CASSLTGGYYNEQFF.

Concerning this clone: A read error is the likely source, as a far larger clone sits one nucleotide away. Distinct nucleotide sequences in the sample also encode this CDR3. The V call is TRBV30, the J call TRBJ1-1, with a tentative D call TRBD1 (5 bases). The CDR3 covers 12 residues. Germline assignment: CDR1 GTSNPN and CDR2 SVGIG (reference sequence). V lost 3 bases and J lost 5, with 10 bases in between. The CDR3 region is CAWRRGNTEAFF. CDR3 in DNA: TGTGCCTGGAGGAGGGGAAATACTGAAGCTTTCTTT.

In the case of this clone: The sample has other DNA sequences that encode this CDR3 too. V and J are TRBV9 and TRBJ2-7; 7 nucleotides agree with TRBD1. The CDR3 extends over 14 amino acids. Germline CDR1 and CDR2: SGDLS and YYNGEE. V shed 0 bases, J shed 3 bases, and the junction held 3 bases outside the gene matches. The CDR3 DNA reads as TGTGCCAGCAGCGTAGGACAGGGAAACTACGAGCAGTACTTC. It encodes CASSVGQGNYEQYF.

CDR3 loop: CASSPGQGASYEQYF. CDR3 bases: TGCGCCAGCAGCCCGGGACAGGGGGCATCCTACGAGCAGTACTTC. The chain carries TRBV4-1 and TRBJ2-7, with 12 bases lining up with TRBD1. J gave up 1 base and V 4 bases, and 2 bases lay outside the gene matches. In germline, CDR1 is MGHRA, CDR2 YSYEKL. The CDR3 is 15 amino acids.

This chain connects TRBV4-1 to TRBJ2-5; D is possibly TRBD2 (6 bases). The CDR3 runs 14 residues. CDR1 and CDR2 (germline): MGHRA, YSYEKL. Trimming cost V 0 bases and J 2 bases, with 7 bases left between them. As DNA, the CDR3 is TGCGCCAGCAGCCAAGAAGGGACTCAAGAGACCCAGTACTTC. Its translation: CASSQEGTQETQYF.

The V gene is TRBV27, the J gene TRBJ2-1, with D unresolved. This CDR3 has 15 amino acids. Germline loops: CDR1 MNHEY, CDR2 SMNVEV (reference sequence). Trimming removed 2 bases at V and 3 bases at J, with 11 bases between. The CDR3 region has the DNA TGTGCCAGCAGTTTAGGGCAGCACTACTACAATGAGCAGTTCTTC. Residues: CASSLGQHYYNEQFF.

The gene calls are TRBV4-2 and TRBJ1-2, with D uncertain. Trimming pared 0 bases from V and 8 bases from J, leaving 13 bases between. In germline, CDR1 is LGHNA, CDR2 YNFKEQ. The CDR3 loop spans 14 amino acids. This CDR3 is CASSQEGSTRGYTF. CDR3 coding DNA: TGTGCCAGCAGCCAAGAGGGGTCGACACGGGGCTACACCTTC.

This clone was recorded once. The CDR3 DNA reads as TGTGCCAGTAGGCCAACTACCGGGACAGGGATTACCTACGAGCAGTACTTC. It codes for CASRPTTGTGITYEQYF. The chain uses TRBV19 and TRBJ2-7; the match to TRBD1 covers 9 bases. This CDR3 is built from 17 residues. V lost 6 bases, J lost 2 bases, and 14 bases stayed unmatched. CDR1 LNHDA and CDR2 SQIVND come from the germline V gene (reference sequence).

This chain connects TRBV28 to TRBJ1-1, with 7 bases aligning to TRBD1. J lost 0 bases, V lost 5 bases, and 9 bases had no gene match. This CDR3 is built from 16 residues. CDR1 and CDR2 (germline): MDHEN, SYDVKM. CDR3 protein: CASSVAGGLMNTEAFF. As DNA, the CDR3 is TGTGCCAGCAGTGTCGCAGGGGGTCTAATGAACACTGAAGCTTTCTTT.

The V gene is TRBV7-6, the J gene TRBJ2-1, with 7 bases that match TRBD2. The ends lost 5 bases at V and 4 bases at J; junction bases unmatched: 8. Germline values: CDR1 SGHVS, CDR2 FNYEAQ. The CDR3 contains 15 residues. This CDR3 is CASSPGLDPYNEQFF. The CDR3 DNA follows: TGTGCCAGCAGCCCTGGACTAGACCCATACAATGAGCAGTTCTTC.